This T cell receptor (beta chain) appears in the sequencing data of a study of blood T cells in healthy people across ages. Germline CDR1 is SGHAT and CDR2 is FQDESV (reference sequence). The junction had 28 bases not matched to a gene; V was cut back by 4 bases and J by 3 bases. CDR3 length: 23 residues. A J-beta primer mix and a sample-barcoded 5' primer were used in a second PCR of about 7 to 12 cycles. From the 5' RACE reads, TCRdb called clonotypes with MiXCR, one entry per CDR3 protein. The sample consists of about 800,000 distinct CDR3 sequences, 25% of them appearing once. These same records also appear under a second study, on T cells of mothers and their children.

J is TRBJ2-7 and V is TRBV11-1; 12 bases align to TRBD1. The sequencing sample was made of blood. This clonotype was sampled from a boy between 5 and 17 years old in good health. The chain's CDR3 is CASSSIISGTTGTGGEMVYEQYF. Here the CDR3 DNA reads TGTGCCAGCAGCTCCATCATCTCAGGAACTACCGGGACAGGGGGCGAAATGGTCTACGAGCAGTACTTC.